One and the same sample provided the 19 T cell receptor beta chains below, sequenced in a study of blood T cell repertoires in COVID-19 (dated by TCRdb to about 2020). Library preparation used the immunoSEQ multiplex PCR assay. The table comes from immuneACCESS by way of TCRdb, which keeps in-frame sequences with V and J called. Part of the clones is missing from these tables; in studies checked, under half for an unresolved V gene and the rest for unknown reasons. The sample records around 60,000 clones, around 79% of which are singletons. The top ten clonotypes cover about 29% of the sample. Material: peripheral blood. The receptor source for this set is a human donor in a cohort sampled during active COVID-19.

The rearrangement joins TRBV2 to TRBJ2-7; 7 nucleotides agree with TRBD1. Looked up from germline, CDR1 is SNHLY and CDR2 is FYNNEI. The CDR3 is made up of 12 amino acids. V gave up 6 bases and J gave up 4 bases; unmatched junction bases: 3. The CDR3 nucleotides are TGTGCCAGCAGGAGGGGGCGATACGAGCAGTACTTC. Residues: CASRRGRYEQYF.

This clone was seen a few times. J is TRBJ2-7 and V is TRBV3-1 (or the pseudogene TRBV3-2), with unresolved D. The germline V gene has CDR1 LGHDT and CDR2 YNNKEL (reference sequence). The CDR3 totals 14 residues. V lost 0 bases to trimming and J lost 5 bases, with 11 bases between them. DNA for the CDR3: TGTGCCAGCAGCCAAGAACAGAACCGAAACGAGCAGTACTTC. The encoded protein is CASSQEQNRNEQYF.

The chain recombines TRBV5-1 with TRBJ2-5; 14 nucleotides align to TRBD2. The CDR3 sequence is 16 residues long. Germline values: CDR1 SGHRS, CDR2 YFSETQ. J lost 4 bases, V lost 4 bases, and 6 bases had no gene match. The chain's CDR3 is CASSPVGTSGGETQYF. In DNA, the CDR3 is TGCGCCAGCAGCCCAGTAGGGACTAGCGGGGGAGAGACCCAGTACTTC.

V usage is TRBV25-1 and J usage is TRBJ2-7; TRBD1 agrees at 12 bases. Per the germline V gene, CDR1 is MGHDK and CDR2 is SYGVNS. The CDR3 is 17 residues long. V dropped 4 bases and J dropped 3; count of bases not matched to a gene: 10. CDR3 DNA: TGTGCCAGCAGTGCCTTCCACCGGGACAGGGGGCTCTACGAGCAGTACTTC. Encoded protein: CASSAFHRDRGLYEQYF.

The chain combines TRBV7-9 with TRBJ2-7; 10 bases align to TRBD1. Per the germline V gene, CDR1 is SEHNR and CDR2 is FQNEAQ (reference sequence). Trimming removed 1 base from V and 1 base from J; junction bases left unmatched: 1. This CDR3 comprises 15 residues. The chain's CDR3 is CASSLVGQGSYEQYF. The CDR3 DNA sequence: TGTGCCAGCAGCTTAGTGGGACAGGGGTCCTACGAGCAGTACTTC.

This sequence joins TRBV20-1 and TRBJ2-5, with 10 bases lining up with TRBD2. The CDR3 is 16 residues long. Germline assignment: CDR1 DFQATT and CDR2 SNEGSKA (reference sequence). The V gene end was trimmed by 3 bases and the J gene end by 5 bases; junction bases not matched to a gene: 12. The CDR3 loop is CSASVLAGGMGETQYF. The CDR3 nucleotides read TGCAGTGCTAGTGTCTTAGCGGGGGGAATGGGGGAGACCCAGTACTTC.

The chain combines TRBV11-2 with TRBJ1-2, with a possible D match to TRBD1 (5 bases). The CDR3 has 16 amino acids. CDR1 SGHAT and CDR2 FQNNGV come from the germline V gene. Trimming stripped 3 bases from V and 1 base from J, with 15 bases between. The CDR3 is CASSFPAGLHNYGYTF. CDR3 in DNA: TGTGCCAGCAGCTTCCCCGCGGGGCTCCATAACTATGGCTACACCTTC.

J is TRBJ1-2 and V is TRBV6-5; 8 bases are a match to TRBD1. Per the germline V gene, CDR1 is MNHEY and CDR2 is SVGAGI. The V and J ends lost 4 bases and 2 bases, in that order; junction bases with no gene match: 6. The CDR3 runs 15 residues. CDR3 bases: TGTGCCAGCAGTTCCGACAGGGGCATAAACTATGGCTACACCTTC. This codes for CASSSDRGINYGYTF.

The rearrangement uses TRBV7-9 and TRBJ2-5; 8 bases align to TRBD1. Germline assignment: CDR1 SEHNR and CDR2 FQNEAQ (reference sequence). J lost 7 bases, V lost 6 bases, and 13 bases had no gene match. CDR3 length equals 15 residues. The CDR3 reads CASSWLQGARVTQYF. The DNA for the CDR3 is TGTGCCAGCAGTTGGCTGCAGGGGGCCCGGGTGACCCAGTACTTC.

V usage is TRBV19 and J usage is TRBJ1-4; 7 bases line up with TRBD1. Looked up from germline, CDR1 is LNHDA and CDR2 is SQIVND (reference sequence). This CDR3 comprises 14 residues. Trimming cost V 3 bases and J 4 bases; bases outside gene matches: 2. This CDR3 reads CASSMTGLNEKLFF. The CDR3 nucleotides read TGTGCCAGTAGTATGACAGGGCTTAATGAAAAACTGTTTTTT.

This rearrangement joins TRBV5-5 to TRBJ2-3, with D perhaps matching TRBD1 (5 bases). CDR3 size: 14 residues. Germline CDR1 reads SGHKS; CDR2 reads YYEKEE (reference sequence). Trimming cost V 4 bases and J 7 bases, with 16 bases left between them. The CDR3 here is CASSTLGLLYTQYF. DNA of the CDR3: TGTGCCAGCAGCACCTTGGGGCTACTATATACGCAGTATTTT.

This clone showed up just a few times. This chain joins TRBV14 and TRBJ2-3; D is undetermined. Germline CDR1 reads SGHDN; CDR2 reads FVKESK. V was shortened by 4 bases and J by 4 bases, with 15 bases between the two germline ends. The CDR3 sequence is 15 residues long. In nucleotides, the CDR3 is TGTGCCAGCAGCCTACTTACTGGGCTTCCAGATACGCAGTATTTT. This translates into CASSLLTGLPDTQYF.

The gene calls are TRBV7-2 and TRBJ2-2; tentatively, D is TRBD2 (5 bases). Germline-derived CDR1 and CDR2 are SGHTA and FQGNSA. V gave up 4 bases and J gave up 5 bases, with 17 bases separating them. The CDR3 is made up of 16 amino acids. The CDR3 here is CASSWRPPPGTGELFF. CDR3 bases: TGTGCCAGCAGCTGGAGGCCCCCGCCGGGGACCGGGGAGCTGTTTTTT.

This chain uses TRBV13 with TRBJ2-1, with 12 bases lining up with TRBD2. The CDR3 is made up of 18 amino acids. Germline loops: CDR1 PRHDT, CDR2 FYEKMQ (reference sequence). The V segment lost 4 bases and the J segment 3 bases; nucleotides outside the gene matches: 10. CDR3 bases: TGTGCCAGCAGCTCCGAGGGACTAGCGGGTCCAGGCTACAATGAGCAGTTCTTC. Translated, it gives CASSSEGLAGPGYNEQFF.

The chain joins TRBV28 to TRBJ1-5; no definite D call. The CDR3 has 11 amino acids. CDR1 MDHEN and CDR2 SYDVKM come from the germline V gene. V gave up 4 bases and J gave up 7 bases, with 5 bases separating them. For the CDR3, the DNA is TGTGCCAGCAGTTCCAGGCAGCCCCAGCATTTT. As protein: CASSSRQPQHF.

In DNA form, the CDR3 reads TGTGCCAGCAGTTTATTGGGACAGGGAGGAGGTGGTGAGCAGTTCTTC. It yields the protein CASSLLGQGGGGEQFF. The chain is built from TRBV27 and TRBJ2-1, with 9 bases lining up with TRBD1. Germline V gene sequence: CDR1 MNHEY, CDR2 SMNVEV (reference sequence). V lost 1 base and J lost 9; bases outside the gene matches: 10. The CDR3 runs 16 residues.

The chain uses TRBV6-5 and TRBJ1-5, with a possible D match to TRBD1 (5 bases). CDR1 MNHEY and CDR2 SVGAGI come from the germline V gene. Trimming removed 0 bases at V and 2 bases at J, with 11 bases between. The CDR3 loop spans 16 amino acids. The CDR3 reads CASSYSWQGGNQPQHF. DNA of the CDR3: TGTGCCAGCAGTTACTCCTGGCAGGGTGGCAATCAGCCCCAGCATTTT.

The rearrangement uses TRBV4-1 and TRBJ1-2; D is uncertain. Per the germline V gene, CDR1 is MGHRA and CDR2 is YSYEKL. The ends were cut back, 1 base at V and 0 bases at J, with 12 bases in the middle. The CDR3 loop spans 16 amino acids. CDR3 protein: CASSQAEIGTNYGYTF. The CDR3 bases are TGCGCCAGCAGCCAAGCGGAGATCGGGACTAACTATGGCTACACCTTC.

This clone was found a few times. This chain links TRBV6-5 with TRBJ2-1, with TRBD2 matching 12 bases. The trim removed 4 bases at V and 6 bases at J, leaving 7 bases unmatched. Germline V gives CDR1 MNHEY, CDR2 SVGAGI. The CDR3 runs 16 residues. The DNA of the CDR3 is TGTGCCAGCAGTTCCGTTACTAGCGGGGGGTCCAATGAGCAGTTCTTC. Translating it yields CASSSVTSGGSNEQFF.